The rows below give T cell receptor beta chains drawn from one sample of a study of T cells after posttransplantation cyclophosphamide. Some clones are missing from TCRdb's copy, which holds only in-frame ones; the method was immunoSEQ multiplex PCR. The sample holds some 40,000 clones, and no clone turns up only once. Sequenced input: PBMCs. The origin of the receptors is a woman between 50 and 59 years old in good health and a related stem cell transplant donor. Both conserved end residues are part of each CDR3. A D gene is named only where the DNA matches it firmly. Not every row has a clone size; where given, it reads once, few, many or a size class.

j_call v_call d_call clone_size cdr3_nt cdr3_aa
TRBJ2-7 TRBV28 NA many TGTGCCAGCAGTTTATCCTACTGGGCAGGGGAAAGCAACGAGCAGTACTTC CASSLSYWAGESNEQYF
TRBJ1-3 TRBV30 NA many TGTGCCTGGAGAGATCCTCCGGGGGTCACCATATATTTT CAWRDPPGVTIYF
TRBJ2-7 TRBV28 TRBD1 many TGTGCCAGCAGTTTATGGGTTCTGACGGGACAGTACTACGAGCAGTACTTC CASSLWVLTGQYYEQYF
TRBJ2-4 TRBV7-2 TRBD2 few TGTGCCAGCAGCCCTCGGGGGGGGTTATTGGCCAAAAACATTCAGTACTTC CASSPRGGLLAKNIQYF
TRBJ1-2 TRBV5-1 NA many TGCGCCAGCAGTCTCGATGGGAGAGCTTTTCGCTACACCTTC CASSLDGRAFRYTF
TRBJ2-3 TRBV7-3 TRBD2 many TGTGCCAGCAGCCCCCGGGAGGGTTTAACTAGCACAGATACGCAGTATTTT CASSPREGLTSTDTQYF
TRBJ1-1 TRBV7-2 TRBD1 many TGTGCCAGCAGCCTCTGGACAGGAGTACGCACTGAAGCTTTCTTT CASSLWTGVRTEAFF
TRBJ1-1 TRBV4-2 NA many TGTGCCAGCAGCCAAGGGGGCATGAACACTGAAGCTTTCTTT CASSQGGMNTEAFF
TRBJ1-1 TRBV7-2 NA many TGTGCCAGCAGCTCACAGGGAAAGGGGAACACTGAAGCTTTCTTT CASSSQGKGNTEAFF
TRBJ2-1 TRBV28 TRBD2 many TGTGCCAGCCTCAGCGGGGGCCTCTCCTACAATGAGCAGTTCTTC CASLSGGLSYNEQFF
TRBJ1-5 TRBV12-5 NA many TGTGCTAGTGGCCTGGACAGAAACTATCAGCCCCAGCATTTT CASGLDRNYQPQHF
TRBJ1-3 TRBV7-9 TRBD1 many TGTGCCAGCAGCTTAGCGACAGGGGGAGGAAACACCATATATTTT CASSLATGGGNTIYF
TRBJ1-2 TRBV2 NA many TGTGCCAGCGAAGGAGACAGCGCAAATGGCTACACCTTC CASEGDSANGYTF
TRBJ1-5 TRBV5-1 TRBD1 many TGCGCCAGCAGCCCCGGACAGGGTGGCAATCAGCCCCAGCATTTT CASSPGQGGNQPQHF
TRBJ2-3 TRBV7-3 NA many TGTGCCAGCAGCTTAGAGGGGGGGGCCACAGATACGCAGTATTTT CASSLEGGATDTQYF
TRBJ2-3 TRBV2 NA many TGTGCCAGCATTTTAGATCGTCCAGATACGCAGTATTTT CASILDRPDTQYF
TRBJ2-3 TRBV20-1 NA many TGCAGTGCTCCTACCCAGGTCCCGCAGTATTTT CSAPTQVPQYF
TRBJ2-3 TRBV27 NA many TGTGCCAGCAGGAAATTAGCAGACAGTCAGACTACGCAGTATTTT CASRKLADSQTTQYF
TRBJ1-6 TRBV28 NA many TGTGCCAGCACCCCGGGGTTGGCAGTTAGCTCCTATAATTCACCCCTCCACTTT CASTPGLAVSSYNSPLHF
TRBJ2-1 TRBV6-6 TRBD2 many TGTGCAGGGACAGCGGGGGGCCGGAATGAGCAGTTCTTC CAGTAGGRNEQFF
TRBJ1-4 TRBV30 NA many TGTGCCTGGAGCCCGGGGGGGACAACTAATGAAAAACTGTTTTTT CAWSPGGTTNEKLFF
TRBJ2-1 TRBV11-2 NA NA TGTGCCAGCAGCTTCGGGGGTTCCAATGAGCAGTTCTTC CASSFGGSNEQFF
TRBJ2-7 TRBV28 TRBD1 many TGTGCCAGCAGTTCCGCCGGGACAGGGGACGAGCAGTACTTC CASSSAGTGDEQYF
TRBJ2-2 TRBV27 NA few TGTGCCAGCAGTTTAAGGGGCGGGGAGCTGTTTTTT CASSLRGGELFF
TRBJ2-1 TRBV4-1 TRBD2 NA TGCGCCAGCAGCCCCCCGGGGAGGGCCAACAATGAGCAGTTCTTC CASSPPGRANNEQFF
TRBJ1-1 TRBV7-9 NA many TGTGCCAGCAGCCCTCTTCGTGAAGCTTTCTTT CASSPLREAFF
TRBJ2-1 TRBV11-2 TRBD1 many TGTGCCAGCAGCCTGTCACAGGGGGCCCCCTACAATGAGCAGTTCTTC CASSLSQGAPYNEQFF
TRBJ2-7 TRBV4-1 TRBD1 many TGCGCCAGCAGCCAGTGGACAGGTGACGAGCAGTACTTC CASSQWTGDEQYF
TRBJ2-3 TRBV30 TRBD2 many TGTGCCTGGAGGAGACTAGCGGGCACAGATACGCAGTATTTT CAWRRLAGTDTQYF
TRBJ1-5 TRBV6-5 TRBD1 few TGTGCCAGCAGTTCGACAGGGGGGAATCAGCCCCAGCATTTT CASSSTGGNQPQHF
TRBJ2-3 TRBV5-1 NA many TGCGCCAGCAGCTTGTGGGGCAGGGTGAGCACAGATACGCAGTATTTT CASSLWGRVSTDTQYF
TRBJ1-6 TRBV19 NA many TGTGCCAGTAGTGCCAGGAGGAGCTCCTATAATTCACCCCTCCACTTT CASSARRSSYNSPLHF
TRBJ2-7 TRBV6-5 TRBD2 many TGTGCCAGCGGCTCAGCGGGCGGGGGCTCCTACGAGCAGTACTTC CASGSAGGGSYEQYF
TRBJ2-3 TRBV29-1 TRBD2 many TGCAGCGTTACAGGGAAACTAGCGGGGGTGAGCACAGATACGCAGTATTTT CSVTGKLAGVSTDTQYF
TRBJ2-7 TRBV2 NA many TGTGCCAGCAGTGAAGCGAGTCAGGCGCCCTACGAGCAGTACTTC CASSEASQAPYEQYF
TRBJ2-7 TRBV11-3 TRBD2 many TGTGCCAGCAGCTCAGGCCCCACTAGCGGGGGATCCTACGAGCAGTACTTC CASSSGPTSGGSYEQYF
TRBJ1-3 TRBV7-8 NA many TGTGCCAGCAGCCCGAGGTCCAGCTTTTCCTCTGGAAACACCATATATTTT CASSPRSSFSSGNTIYF
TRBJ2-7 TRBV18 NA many TGTGCCAGCTCACCAGGGGGGGGCCTTTCCTACGAGCAGTACTTC CASSPGGGLSYEQYF
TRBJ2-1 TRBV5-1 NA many TGCGCCAGCAGCCAACCCAGGGGAGAGGACCCACCCAGATATGAGCAGTTCTTC CASSQPRGEDPPRYEQFF
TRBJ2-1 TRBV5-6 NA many TGTGCCAGCAGCTTACAGGGGGGGCTTAATGAGCAGTTCTTC CASSLQGGLNEQFF
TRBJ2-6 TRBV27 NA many TGTGCCAGCAGTTTTAGCGGGGCCAACGTCCTGACTTTC CASSFSGANVLTF
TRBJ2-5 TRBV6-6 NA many TGTGCCAGCAGTTACGGTCCTAGCTCCCTAGGAACCCAGTACTTC CASSYGPSSLGTQYF
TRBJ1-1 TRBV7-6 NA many TGTGCCAGCAGCTTAGAGGACAGCCTGGGCACTGAAGCTTTCTTT CASSLEDSLGTEAFF
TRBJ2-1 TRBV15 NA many TGTGCCACTCAGACTAGTGCCTACAATGAGCAGTTCTTC CATQTSAYNEQFF
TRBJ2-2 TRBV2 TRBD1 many TGTGCCAGCAGTGTGGGACAGGGTGGGACCGGGGAGCTGTTTTTT CASSVGQGGTGELFF
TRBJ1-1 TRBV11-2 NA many TGTGCCAGCAGCCGGGGGAGGGACACTGAAGCTTTCTTT CASSRGRDTEAFF
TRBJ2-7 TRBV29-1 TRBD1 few TGCAGCGTTGGGACAGGAGCCTCCTACGAGCAGTACTTC CSVGTGASYEQYF
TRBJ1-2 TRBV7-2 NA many TGTGCCAGCAGCTTAGATGGGGCAGTCGGGTATGGCTACACCTTC CASSLDGAVGYGYTF
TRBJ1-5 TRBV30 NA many TGTGCCTGGAGGGCGCGGGGGCCCAATCAGCCCCAGCATTTT CAWRARGPNQPQHF